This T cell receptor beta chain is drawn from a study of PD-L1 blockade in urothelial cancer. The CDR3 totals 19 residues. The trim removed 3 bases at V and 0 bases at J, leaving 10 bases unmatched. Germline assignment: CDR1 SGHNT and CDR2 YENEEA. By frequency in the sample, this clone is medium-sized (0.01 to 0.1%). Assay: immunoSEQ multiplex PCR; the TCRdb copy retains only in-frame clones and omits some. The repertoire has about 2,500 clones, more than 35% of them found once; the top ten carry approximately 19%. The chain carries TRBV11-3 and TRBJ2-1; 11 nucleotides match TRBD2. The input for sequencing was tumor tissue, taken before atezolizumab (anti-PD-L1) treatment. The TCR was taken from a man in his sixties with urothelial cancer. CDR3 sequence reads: CASSLGTSGGTSSYNEQFF. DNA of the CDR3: TGTGCCAGCAGCTTGGGCACTAGCGGGGGTACGAGCTCCTACAATGAGCAGTTCTTC.